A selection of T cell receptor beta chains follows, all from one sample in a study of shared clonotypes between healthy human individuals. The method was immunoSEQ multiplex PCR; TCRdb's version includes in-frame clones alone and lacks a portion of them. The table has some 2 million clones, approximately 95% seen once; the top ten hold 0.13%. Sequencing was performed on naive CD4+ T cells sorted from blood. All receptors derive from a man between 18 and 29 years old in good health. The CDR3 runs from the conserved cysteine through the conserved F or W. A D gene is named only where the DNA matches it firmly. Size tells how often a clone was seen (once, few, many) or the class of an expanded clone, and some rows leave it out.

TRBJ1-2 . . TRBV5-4 TGTGCCAGCAGCTTGCCTCCATGGCAGTCTAACTATGGCTACACCTTC CASSLPPWQSNYGYTF
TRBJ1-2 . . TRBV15 TGTGCCACCAGCAGAGATGGCCAGGGATACTATGGCTACACCTTC CATSRDGQGYYGYTF
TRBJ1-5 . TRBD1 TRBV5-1 TGCGCCAGCAGCCTAGAAGGGGGCGAGGGCAATCAGCCCCAGCATTTT CASSLEGGEGNQPQHF
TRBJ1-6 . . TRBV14 TGTGCCAGCAGCCTAGGGTCTGGAGCCCTCCACTTT CASSLGSGALHF
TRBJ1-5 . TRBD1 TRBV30 TGTGCCTGGAGTGTATGGGGGACAGGCAATCGGCAGCCCCAGCATTTT CAWSVWGTGNRQPQHF
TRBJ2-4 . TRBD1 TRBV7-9 TGTGCCAGCAGCCAGAGGACAGGGGAAAACATTCAGTACTTC CASSQRTGENIQYF
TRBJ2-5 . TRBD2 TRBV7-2 TGTGCCAGCAGCTTAGGGACTAGCGGACAAGAGACCCAGTACTTC CASSLGTSGQETQYF
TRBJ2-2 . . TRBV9 TGTGCCAGCAGCCCAGGACGGTCGAACACCGGGGAGCTGTTTTTT CASSPGRSNTGELFF
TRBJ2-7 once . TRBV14 TGTGCCAGCAGCCTGTCCGGGACTGGGTACTACGAGCAGTACTTC CASSLSGTGYYEQYF
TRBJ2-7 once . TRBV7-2 TGTGCCAGCATCGAGAGCGGGACAATCTCCTACGAGCAGTACTTC CASIESGTISYEQYF
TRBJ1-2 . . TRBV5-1 TGCGCCAGCAGCACTTACGGGACGGGAAACTATGGCTACACCTTC CASSTYGTGNYGYTF
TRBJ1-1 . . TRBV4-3 TGCGCCAGCAAAAGGGAAGCTTTCTTT CASKREAFF
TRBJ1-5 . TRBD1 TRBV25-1 TGTGCCAGCAGTGCGACAGGGATCTGGCAGCCCCAGCATTTT CASSATGIWQPQHF
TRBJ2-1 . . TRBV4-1 TGCGCCAGCAGCCTGGGCCGACCGGGACGGTTCTTC CASSLGRPGRFF
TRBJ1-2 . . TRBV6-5 TGTGCCAGCAGCCGGGAGGGGAACTATGGCTACACCTTC CASSREGNYGYTF
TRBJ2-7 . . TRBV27 TGTGCCAGCAGTTCAGATCAGGTCTCCTACGAGCAGTACTTC CASSSDQVSYEQYF
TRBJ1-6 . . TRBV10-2 TGCGCCAGCAGTCAGACACGGGGAACCTATAATTCACCCCTCCACTTT CASSQTRGTYNSPLHF
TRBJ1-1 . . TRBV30 TGTGCCTGGAGTCCCTCTCTGAACACTGAAGCTTTCTTT CAWSPSLNTEAFF
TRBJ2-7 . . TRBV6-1 TGTGCCAGCAGTGATTGGGCACTTAGCTCCTACGAGCAGTACTTC CASSDWALSSYEQYF
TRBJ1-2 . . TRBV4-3 TGCGCCAGCAGCCAAGAAGCGAGCCTTTCCTATGGCTACACCTTC CASSQEASLSYGYTF
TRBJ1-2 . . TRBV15 TGTGCCACCAGCAGGGCCGGGGGGAACTATGGCTACACCTTC CATSRAGGNYGYTF
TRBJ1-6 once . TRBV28 TGTGCCAGCGGAGGTGAGACTTATAGTTCACCCCTCCACTTT CASGGETYSSPLHF
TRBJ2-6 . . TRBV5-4 TGTGCCAGCAGCTCCTACCGGGACTCTGGGGCCAACGTCCTGACTTTC CASSSYRDSGANVLTF
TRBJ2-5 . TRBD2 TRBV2 TGTGCCAGCAGCAACAGTCCCCTGGGCGGGAGCGAGACCCAGTACTTC CASSNSPLGGSETQYF
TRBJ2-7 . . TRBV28 TGTGCCAGCAGTTCGATCGGACAAGTATCCTCCTACGAGCAGTACTTC CASSSIGQVSSYEQYF
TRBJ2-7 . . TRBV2 TGTGCCAGCAGTGGGCTAGCCCGCGAGCAGTACTTC CASSGLAREQYF
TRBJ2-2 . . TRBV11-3 TGTGCCAGCAGCCCCAGAGGAGGGAAGGCCACCGGGGAGCTGTTTTTT CASSPRGGKATGELFF
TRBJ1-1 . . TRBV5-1 TGCGCCAGCAGTCGGTTGGACCTGAACACTGAAGCTTTCTTT CASSRLDLNTEAFF
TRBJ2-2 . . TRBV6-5 TGTGCCAGCACGTCGGAGGGGACCGGGGAGCTGTTTTTT CASTSEGTGELFF